Listed here are 6 T cell receptor beta chains from one sample, sequenced in a study of blood T cell repertoires in COVID-19. Sequenced by immunoSEQ multiplex PCR; TCRdb stores in-frame clones only, minus some. The table records around 480,000 clones, about 91% of them present only once. The sequenced sample was peripheral blood. The source is a woman aged 45-65 years with COVID-19, enrolled during active disease.

The V call is TRBV5-4, the J call TRBJ1-1; D may be TRBD1 (5 bases). Trimming left V 8 bases short and J 1 base short, with 18 bases between. Germline CDR1 reads SGHNT; CDR2 reads YYREEE (reference sequence). This CDR3 has 15 amino acids. In nucleotides, the CDR3 is TGTGCCAGTGGGAAAGGGGTCGTGGAGAACACTGAAGCTTTCTTT. It translates to CASGKGVVENTEAFF.

This clone was recorded once. The chain combines TRBV25-1 with TRBJ1-2; D unclear. This CDR3 is 13 amino acids long. Trimming stripped 3 bases from V and 1 base from J, with 6 bases between. CDR1 is MGHDK, CDR2 SYGVNS, per germline. The DNA for the CDR3 is TGTGCCAGCAGTGATTCCCTTAACTATGGCTACACCTTC. This sequence encodes CASSDSLNYGYTF.

The chain is built from TRBV6-5 and TRBJ2-1, with D tentatively TRBD1 (6 bases). Trimming shortened V by 6 bases and J by 9 bases, and 18 bases separated the two germline ends. Per the germline V gene, CDR1 is MNHEY and CDR2 is SVGAGI. The CDR3 sequence is 14 residues long. The CDR3 loop reads CASRAGTLRGEQFF. CDR3 nucleotide sequence: TGTGCCAGCAGGGCCGGGACACTAAGGGGTGAGCAGTTCTTC.

The chain recombines TRBV5-1 with TRBJ2-1; 7 nucleotides match TRBD2. J was trimmed by 6 bases and V by 0 bases; bases with no gene match: 6. The germline CDR1 and CDR2 sequences are SGHRS and YFSETQ. The CDR3 is made up of 15 amino acids. As DNA, the CDR3 is TGCGCCAGCAGCTTGGTTAGCCGGGGGGTCAATGAGCAGTTCTTC. Translation gives CASSLVSRGVNEQFF.

J is TRBJ1-2 and V is TRBV19, with 7 bases matching TRBD1. V shed 9 bases, J shed 1 base, and the junction held 5 bases outside the gene matches. CDR1 LNHDA and CDR2 SQIVND come from the germline V gene (reference sequence). The CDR3 loop spans 13 amino acids. CDR3 in amino acids: CASSRGNNYGYTF. The CDR3 bases are TGTGCCAGCAGCAGGGGGAATAACTATGGCTACACCTTC.

The chain uses TRBV29-1 and TRBJ2-5; maybe TRBD1 (6 bases). The CDR3 is 13 residues long. The germline CDR1 and CDR2 sequences are SQVTM and ANQGSEA. Trimming took off 0 bases at V and 6 bases at J, with 11 bases between the two ends. The CDR3 loop reads CSVEDTGSKTQYF. Here the CDR3 DNA reads TGCAGCGTTGAAGACACAGGGAGCAAGACCCAGTACTTC.